Listed here are 24 T cell receptor beta chains from one sample, sequenced in a study of T cells after somatic rescue of genetic block. Profiling relied on immunoSEQ multiplex PCR, and the TCRdb table lists in-frame clones only, not all of them. The sample yields approximately 110,000 clones, 85% to 95% seen once. The material sequenced was peripheral blood mononuclear cells (PBMCs). These receptors originate from a woman aged 18-29 years.

The CDR3, as DNA: TGTGCCAGCTCACCCACAGGGGCCTCTGGAAACACCATATATTTT. It translates to CASSPTGASGNTIYF. The V call is TRBV18, the J call TRBJ1-3, with 7 bases lining up with TRBD1. The germline CDR1 and CDR2 sequences are KGHSH and LQKENI. With V trimmed by 3 bases and J by 0 bases, 2 bases remained unmatched. The CDR3 length is 15 residues.

V usage is TRBV7-3 and J usage is TRBJ2-3; 15 positions match TRBD2. V shed 5 bases, J shed 3 bases, and the junction held 9 bases outside the gene matches. CDR3 length equals 18 residues. Germline values: CDR1 SGHTA, CDR2 FQGTGA. CDR3 in amino acids: CASSPGLAGGLHTDTQYF. The CDR3 nucleotides are TGTGCCAGCAGCCCGGGACTAGCGGGGGGCCTACATACAGATACGCAGTATTTT. The complete variable domain, with remaining parts taken from reference TRBV7-3 and TRBJ2-3, reads GAGVSQTPSNKVTEKGKYVELRCDPISGHTALYWYRQSLGQGPEFLIYFQGTGAADDSGLPNDRFFAVRPEGSVSTLKIQRTERGDSAVYLCASSPGLAGGLHTDTQYFGPGTRLTVL.

CDR3: CASSEGPGTDFYGYTF. The CDR3 coding sequence is TGTGCCAGCAGTGAGGGACCCGGGACAGATTTCTATGGCTACACCTTC. The chain carries TRBV6-4 and TRBJ1-2; TRBD1 matches 7 bases. This CDR3 spans 16 amino acids. Germline values: CDR1 MRHNA, CDR2 SNTAGT. J was trimmed by 4 bases and V by 3 bases; bases with no gene match: 11.

The V gene is TRBV27, the J gene TRBJ1-1; maybe TRBD1 (5 bases). Germline CDR1 reads MNHEY; CDR2 reads SMNVEV (reference sequence). The CDR3 contains 13 residues. Trimming removed 3 bases from V and 7 bases from J, with 12 bases in between. The CDR3 coding sequence is TGTGCCAGCAGTTTGGGACTTCTGAATGAAGCTTTCTTT. Amino acids: CASSLGLLNEAFF.

The chain carries TRBV9 and TRBJ2-1; 10 bases agree with TRBD1. Unmatched junction bases numbered 6, after V lost 4 bases and J lost 8 bases. CDR3 length: 14 amino acids. Germline CDR1 is SGDLS and CDR2 is YYNGEE. The CDR3 loop reads CASSRQGARYEQFF. CDR3 in DNA: TGTGCCAGCAGCCGACAGGGGGCTAGGTATGAGCAGTTCTTC. The complete variable domain, with remaining parts taken from reference TRBV9 and TRBJ2-1, reads DSGVTQTPKHLITATGQRVTLRCSPRSGDLSVYWYQQSLDQGLQFLIQYYNGEERAKGNILERFSAQQFPDLHSELNLSSLELGDSALYFCASSRQGARYEQFFGPGTRLTVL.

CDR3 amino acids: CASSPETSGGMFDEQFF. The CDR3 bases are TGCGCCAGCAGCCCCGAGACTAGCGGGGGGATGTTCGATGAGCAGTTCTTC. The chain joins TRBV4-3 to TRBJ2-1, with 13 positions matching TRBD2. Germline V gives CDR1 LGHNA, CDR2 YSLEER. Germline trimming cut 4 bases from V and 8 bases from J; bases unmatched to any gene: 11. The CDR3 sequence is 17 residues long.

V usage is TRBV18 and J usage is TRBJ2-7; TRBD2 matches at 8 bases. The V segment lost 6 bases and the J segment 3 bases; nucleotides outside the gene matches: 19. The CDR3 is 18 residues long. Germline V CDR1 and CDR2: KGHSH, LQKENI. In DNA, the CDR3 is TGTGCCAGCTCGCAGATTGGTCTTAGGACGGGGGGGCACTACGAGCAGTACTTC. Translating gives CASSQIGLRTGGHYEQYF.

The genes are TRBV4-3 and TRBJ2-1, with no clear D. The V gene's germline CDR1 is LGHNA and CDR2 YSLEER. V was cut by 0 bases and J by 5 bases, with 11 bases left in between. The CDR3 covers 15 residues. In DNA, the CDR3 is TGCGCCAGCAGCCAAGAGGTAGGAACGAACAATGAGCAGTTCTTC. Its protein is CASSQEVGTNNEQFF.

J is TRBJ2-3 and V is TRBV27; 10 nucleotides match TRBD2. The CDR3 spans 17 residues. Germline CDR1 is MNHEY and CDR2 is SMNVEV (reference sequence). V lost 1 base, J lost 2 bases, and 6 bases stayed unmatched. The CDR3 loop is CASSLLLAGATTDTQYF. The CDR3 bases are TGTGCCAGCAGTTTATTGCTAGCGGGGGCGACCACAGATACGCAGTATTTT.

The chain links TRBV19 to TRBJ1-1; D not resolved. The CDR3 covers 12 residues. Trimming took 3 bases from V and 5 from J, leaving 7 bases between them. Germline V gene lookup returns CDR1 LNHDA and CDR2 SQIVND (reference sequence). The CDR3 bases are TGTGCCAGTAGTATGAGAGGGACTGAAGCTTTCTTT. Encoded protein: CASSMRGTEAFF.

The rearrangement links TRBV30 to TRBJ1-4; TRBD1 aligns across 7 bases. The CDR3 consists of 13 residues. In germline, CDR1 is GTSNPN, CDR2 SVGIG (reference sequence). V was pared by 0 bases and J by 8 bases, with 3 bases of the junction left unmatched. Written as DNA, the CDR3 is TGTGCCTGGAGTGTGTCGGACAGGGAAAAACTGTTTTTT. Protein: CAWSVSDREKLFF. The full variable domain, in which reference TRBV30 and TRBJ1-4 provide the parts outside the CDR3, is SQTIHQWPATLVQPVGSPLSLECTVEGTSNPNLYWYRQAAGRGLQLLFYSVGIGQISSEVPQNLSASRPQDRQFILSSKKLLLSDSGFYLCAWSVSDREKLFFGSGTQLSVL.

The chain combines TRBV19 with TRBJ2-1; D is perhaps TRBD1 (6 bases). Germline CDR1 and CDR2: LNHDA and SQIVND (reference sequence). The CDR3 runs to 14 residues. V was clipped by 3 bases and J by 7 bases, with 13 bases between them. CDR3 sequence: CASSMGPQGNEQFF. DNA of the CDR3: TGTGCCAGTAGTATGGGTCCTCAGGGGAATGAGCAGTTCTTC.

V and J are TRBV7-9 and TRBJ1-1, with a possible D match to TRBD1 (5 bases). Germline loops: CDR1 SEHNR, CDR2 FQNEAQ (reference sequence). CDR3 length equals 16 residues. Trimming shortened V by 2 bases and J by 2 bases, and 15 bases separated the two germline ends. The CDR3 reads CASSLLGSGPNTEAFF. The CDR3 DNA sequence: TGTGCCAGCAGCTTACTGGGATCGGGGCCCAACACTGAAGCTTTCTTT.

The genes are TRBV7-7 and TRBJ2-7; D is perhaps TRBD2 (5 bases). Trimming left V 0 bases short and J 3 bases short, with 9 bases between. The CDR3 covers 14 residues. Germline CDR1 SSHAT, CDR2 FNYEAQ (reference sequence). CDR3 sequence (DNA): TGTGCCAGCAGCTTAGCCCATCGGGACTACGAGCAGTACTTC. This gives the protein CASSLAHRDYEQYF.

DNA of the CDR3: TGTGCCAGCAGCTTAAGGACTAGCGGGGGGTCCTCCCAAGAGACCCAGTACTTC. Translated, it gives CASSLRTSGGSSQETQYF. The J gene is TRBJ2-5, the V gene TRBV7-3; 14 nucleotides align to TRBD2. The ends lost 1 base at V and 1 base at J; junction bases unmatched: 5. This CDR3 has 18 amino acids. Germline CDR1 reads SGHTA; CDR2 reads FQGTGA.

The chain links TRBV6-5 to TRBJ2-5; 10 bases fit TRBD1. Trimming at V came to 4 bases and at J to 1 base, leaving 6 bases not matched to a gene. This CDR3 contains 16 residues. Germline V gene data show CDR1 as MNHEY and CDR2 as SVGAGI. Here the CDR3 DNA reads TGTGCCAGCAGTTCCCTTAGGACAGGGGGCCAAGAGACCCAGTACTTC. The encoded protein is CASSSLRTGGQETQYF.

V usage is TRBV2 and J usage is TRBJ1-2, with 10 bases fitting TRBD1. The germline V gene encodes CDR1 SNHLY and CDR2 FYNNEI. Germline trimming cut 2 bases from V and 8 bases from J; bases unmatched to any gene: 8. The CDR3 has 15 residues. As DNA, the CDR3 is TGTGCCAGCAGTGAAAGGAGGACAGGGGGTAAAGGCTACACCTTC. This translates into CASSERRTGGKGYTF.

The chain combines TRBV9 with TRBJ1-2, with D maybe TRBD1 (6 bases). Germline V gives CDR1 SGDLS, CDR2 YYNGEE. The CDR3 extends over 15 amino acids. V was pared by 0 bases and J by 7 bases, with 16 bases between. The CDR3 DNA sequence: TGTGCCAGCAGCGTAGCAGGCTTACAACAGGGTGGCTACACCTTC. As protein: CASSVAGLQQGGYTF.

This rearrangement joins TRBV5-4 to TRBJ1-3; 9 bases map to TRBD1. The CDR3 contains 17 residues. CDR1 SGHNT and CDR2 YYREEE come from the germline V gene (reference sequence). The ends lost 0 bases at V and 2 bases at J; junction bases unmatched: 6. The CDR3 DNA sequence: TGTGCCAGCAGCTTGGGAATAAACAGGGGGCCTGGAAACACCATATATTTT. Translating it yields CASSLGINRGPGNTIYF. The whole variable domain, filled in from reference TRBV5-4 and TRBJ1-3, reads ETGVTQSPTHLIKTRGQQVTLRCSSQSGHNTVSWYQQALGQGPQFIFQYYREEENGRGNFPPRFSGLQFPNYSSELNVNALELDDSALYLCASSLGINRGPGNTIYFGEGSWLTVV.

V is TRBV4-3 and J is TRBJ2-2; tentative D call: TRBD1 (5 bases). In germline, CDR1 is LGHNA, CDR2 YSLEER. The V and J ends lost 2 bases and 4 bases respectively, with 17 bases between them. There are 17 residues in the CDR3. The CDR3 loop is CASSQTPGGRATGELFF. CDR3 nucleotide sequence: TGCGCCAGCAGCCAAACTCCGGGCGGCAGGGCCACCGGGGAGCTGTTTTTT.

The CDR3 reads CSGLWGLNTEAFF. The DNA of the CDR3 is TGCAGCGGATTGTGGGGGTTGAACACTGAAGCTTTCTTT. This chain uses TRBV29-1 with TRBJ1-1; the D gene is possibly TRBD1 (5 bases). The CDR3 is 13 amino acids. The germline V gene has CDR1 SQVTM and CDR2 ANQGSEA. Trimming cost V 7 bases and J 0 bases, with 12 bases left between them.

The rearrangement links TRBV7-6 to TRBJ2-5; D is undetermined. Germline V gives CDR1 SGHVS, CDR2 FNYEAQ. Trimming took 5 bases from V and 7 from J, leaving 26 bases between them. There are 17 residues in the CDR3. The chain's CDR3 is CASSPGPMEALGGTQYF. The CDR3 nucleotides are TGTGCCAGCAGCCCAGGTCCCATGGAAGCCCTAGGCGGGACCCAGTACTTC.

V and J are TRBV7-2 and TRBJ2-7; 7 positions agree with TRBD2. Germline lookup yields CDR1 SGHTA and CDR2 FQGNSA. V lost 3 bases, J lost 0 bases, and 8 bases stayed unmatched. The CDR3 extends over 16 amino acids. CDR3 residues: CASSLYPGGSSYEQYF. CDR3 nucleotide sequence: TGTGCCAGCAGCTTGTATCCGGGAGGAAGCTCCTACGAGCAGTACTTC.

The J gene is TRBJ2-7, the V gene TRBV7-3; D possibly corresponds to TRBD2 (7 bases). There are 15 residues in the CDR3. V dropped 2 bases and J dropped 3 bases, with 14 bases sitting between them. The V gene's germline CDR1 is SGHTA and CDR2 FQGTGA. The CDR3 DNA follows: TGTGCCAGCAGCTTAGCGGGGGCGGGCCTCTACGAGCAGTACTTC. It yields the protein CASSLAGAGLYEQYF. Based on the CDR3 plus reference TRBV7-3 and TRBJ2-7, the full variable domain is GAGVSQTPSNKVTEKGKYVELRCDPISGHTALYWYRQSLGQGPEFLIYFQGTGAADDSGLPNDRFFAVRPEGSVSTLKIQRTERGDSAVYLCASSLAGAGLYEQYFGPGTRLTVT.